Listed below are T cell receptor beta chains from one sample, sequenced in a study of T-cell reconstitution after alpha-beta-depleted transplantation in children. From the PCR reads, TCRdb called clonotypes with MiXCR, one entry per CDR3 protein. This sample has around 300,000 distinct CDR3 sequences, with around 25% found just once. Sequencing was performed on PBMCs, mostly from graft donor cells, taken 180 days after TCRalphabeta/CD19-depleted stem cell transplant. These receptors were obtained from a male patient between 5 and 17 years old who had a stem cell transplant for acute lymphoblastic leukemia, so the T cells may come from the graft donor. Both conserved end residues are part of each CDR3. D genes are given only for firm matches. Rows give clone size only sometimes, using once, few, many, or a class for an expanded clone.

TRBV18	.	TRBJ2-2	TRBD2	TGTGCCAGCTCAGCGGGAGTGAACACCGGGGAGCTGTTTTTT	CASSAGVNTGELFF
TRBV5-1	.	TRBJ2-5	.	TGCGCCAGCAGCAGCCTGGGAGCGGTGGAGACCCAGTACTTC	CASSSLGAVETQYF
TRBV5-1	many	TRBJ2-1	.	TGCGCCAGCAGCTTAATCGCAGGGATGGATGAGCAGTTCTTC	CASSLIAGMDEQFF
TRBV7-2	.	TRBJ1-3	.	TGTGCCAGCAGCTTAGCGGTGGACCGCTCTGGAAACACCATATATTTT	CASSLAVDRSGNTIYF
TRBV7-9	.	TRBJ2-3	.	TGTGCCAGCAGCTTAGCGCCCTTGGGAGAAGATACGCAGTATTTT	CASSLAPLGEDTQYF
TRBV7-9	.	TRBJ2-1	TRBD2	TGTGCCAGCAGCCGGGGGGGAGCCATCTTATACAATGAGCAGTTCTTC	CASSRGGAILYNEQFF
TRBV6-5	once	TRBJ2-7	.	TGTGCCAGCAGCTTACCGTTCGACAGTGTCTACGAGCAGTACTTC	CASSLPFDSVYEQYF
TRBV5-1	few	TRBJ2-1	TRBD2	TGCGCCAGCAGCTTAGCGGGAGGCACCAACAATGAGCAGTTCTTC	CASSLAGGTNNEQFF
TRBV15	few	TRBJ2-1	.	TGTGCCACCAGCAGGGGGACACTGGTGACCCACAATGAGCAGTTCTTC	CATSRGTLVTHNEQFF
TRBV4-1	.	TRBJ2-5	TRBD2	TGCGCCAGCAGCCAGCAACTAGCGGGAGGCGAGACCCAGTACTTC	CASSQQLAGGETQYF
TRBV12-3/TRBV12-4	.	TRBJ1-2	.	TGTGCCAGCAGTTTCAGCAGTACTTATGGCTACACCTTC	CASSFSSTYGYTF
TRBV25-1	.	TRBJ2-2	.	TGTGCCAGCAGTGAGGCAGCGCAATCGAACACCGGGGAGCTGTTTTTT	CASSEAAQSNTGELFF
TRBV29-1	many	TRBJ1-2	TRBD1	TGCAGCGTTGGGGAAAAGGACAGGGGCTATGGCTACACCTTC	CSVGEKDRGYGYTF
TRBV5-1	few	TRBJ2-7	TRBD2	TGCGCCAGCAGCTTATATAGCGGGAGCCACGAGCAGTACTTC	CASSLYSGSHEQYF
TRBV9	many	TRBJ2-7	TRBD2	TGTGCCAGCAGCGCCGGGACTAGCCGAGGATCCTACGAGCAGTACTTC	CASSAGTSRGSYEQYF
TRBV4-1	few	TRBJ1-5	.	TGCGCCAGCAGCCAAGAAGCTGCTCAGCCCCAGCATTTT	CASSQEAAQPQHF
TRBV5-1	.	TRBJ2-7	.	TGCGCCAGCAGCCGCGGGACGGAGTACGAGCAGTACTTC	CASSRGTEYEQYF
TRBV5-1	few	TRBJ2-2	.	TGCGCCAGCAGCTTGGAATGGACCGGGGAGCTGTTTTTT	CASSLEWTGELFF
TRBV7-9	.	TRBJ2-2	.	TGTGCCAGCAGCTTACCGGGACCGAACACCGGGGAGCTGTTTTTT	CASSLPGPNTGELFF
TRBV10-2	.	TRBJ1-5	.	TGCGCCAGCAGGGGAGGTAGCAATCAGCCCCAGCATTTT	CASRGGSNQPQHF
TRBV6-2/TRBV6-3	.	TRBJ2-1	.	TGTGCCAGCAGTTACGGGACTTACTACAATGAGCAGTTCTTC	CASSYGTYYNEQFF
TRBV4-1	few	TRBJ2-2	.	TGCGCCAGCAGCCCCGCAGGGGGGTCGAACACCGGGGAGCTGTTTTTT	CASSPAGGSNTGELFF
TRBV12-3/TRBV12-4	few	TRBJ2-7	.	TGTGCCAGCAGTTCTCCCGGGCCTTTACACTACGAGCAGTACTTC	CASSSPGPLHYEQYF
TRBV9	.	TRBJ2-3	TRBD2	TGTGCCAGCAGCGTAGCGGGAGGGGATACGCAGTATTTT	CASSVAGGDTQYF
TRBV5-1	few	TRBJ2-5	TRBD1	TGCGCCAGCAGCTTGGATGGCAGGGGGATGGAGACCCAGTACTTC	CASSLDGRGMETQYF
TRBV20-1	few	TRBJ1-6	.	TGCAGTGCTAGAGTGTCCCGGTTATTAGGGAATTCACCCCTCCACTTT	CSARVSRLLGNSPLHF
TRBV7-6	.	TRBJ2-3	.	TGTGCCAGCAGCCCCTTCGGAGGGGCAGATACGCAGTATTTT	CASSPFGGADTQYF
TRBV7-9	.	TRBJ2-4	.	TGTGCCAGCAGCTTGAGGCCAGCCAAAAACATTCAGTACTTC	CASSLRPAKNIQYF
TRBV11-2	.	TRBJ2-7	.	TGTGCCAGCAGCTTAGCTCTCCCGGGGAACGAGCAGTACTTC	CASSLALPGNEQYF
TRBV25-1	.	TRBJ1-4	.	TGTGCCACCGCCGTAACAGGGTCCGCTGAAAAACTGTTTTTT	CATAVTGSAEKLFF
TRBV19	.	TRBJ2-1	.	TGTGCCAGTAGTACAACAGGAATGGGGGGTGCTAATGAGCAGTTCTTC	CASSTTGMGGANEQFF
TRBV9	few	TRBJ2-7	TRBD1	TGTGCCAGCAGCTCCCGGACAGGGGGCGATTCTCTCACCTACGAGCAGTACTTC	CASSSRTGGDSLTYEQYF
TRBV5-1	.	TRBJ2-1	TRBD2	TGCGCCAGCACCTCGTCCCCGGGACTAGCGGGAGGTTCCTACAATGAGCAGTTCTTC	CASTSSPGLAGGSYNEQFF
TRBV2	few	TRBJ2-5	.	TGTGCCATAGGAGAGACCCAGTACTTC	CAIGETQYF
TRBV7-3	.	TRBJ2-3	.	TGTGCCAGCAGCTTAGTTGGGCCCCCTTCGGCAGATACGCAGTATTTT	CASSLVGPPSADTQYF
TRBV12-3/TRBV12-4	.	TRBJ2-1	.	TGTGCCAGCAGCGTAACTGGACCATTAGGTGAGCAGTTCTTC	CASSVTGPLGEQFF
TRBV7-3	few	TRBJ2-3	TRBD1	TGTGCCAGCAGCCCCGGGGACAGAACCACAGATACGCAGTATTTT	CASSPGDRTTDTQYF
TRBV5-1	.	TRBJ2-5	.	TGCGCCAGCAGCTTGGGACCGACGCAAGAGACCCAGTACTTC	CASSLGPTQETQYF
TRBV5-6	few	TRBJ2-7	TRBD1	TGTGCCAGCAGCTTGCGACAGGGGGCGAGCTCCTACGAGCAGTACTTC	CASSLRQGASSYEQYF
TRBV5-5	.	TRBJ1-1	.	TGTGCCAGCAGCTTGGATCTGGACACTGAAGCTTTCTTT	CASSLDLDTEAFF
TRBV4-1	.	TRBJ2-7	TRBD2	TGCGCCAGCAGCCAGATTAGCCGACTAGCGGGGCCACTCTACGAGCAGTACTTC	CASSQISRLAGPLYEQYF
TRBV9	few	TRBJ2-1	.	TGTGCCAGCAGCACAGGGGGACTAGGCTACGATGAGCAGTTCTTC	CASSTGGLGYDEQFF